The 20 T cell receptor beta chains below all came from one sample that was sequenced in a study of low-dose radiotherapy and immunotherapy resistance in tumors. TRAV- and TRBV-specific primers primed first-strand cDNA, covering alpha and beta chains. TCR amplification involved about 21 PCR cycles with a constant-region primer and V-primer adapter. TCRdb reanalysed the reads using MiXCR and keeps one entry per CDR3 protein. The sample carries 15,000 to 20,000 distinct CDR3 sequences, about 73% recorded once. The receptors here all came from a human donor with advanced metastatic prostate, ovarian, gallbladder or colorectal cancer (not recorded which). This table probably holds off-target reads from a library built for another chain.

The rearrangement links TRBV10-3 to TRBJ1-2, with no clear D. CDR1 and CDR2 (germline): ENHRY, SYGVKD. V was clipped by 3 bases and J by 5 bases, with 19 bases between them. The CDR3 contains 16 residues. In nucleotides, the CDR3 is TGTGCCATCAGTGACTCGGGCGGTGGTCACCTATATGGCTACACCTTC. Translating it yields CAISDSGGGHLYGYTF.

V and J are TRBV18 and TRBJ2-7; the D gene is possibly TRBD1 (5 bases). The V and J ends lost 4 bases and 3 bases respectively, with 13 bases between them. The germline gives CDR1 KGHSH, CDR2 LQKENI. The CDR3 length is 14 residues. CDR3 coding DNA: TGTGCCAGCTCACAAGAGACAGTGGGCTACGAGCAGTACTTC. Translating gives CASSQETVGYEQYF.

The rearrangement uses TRBV28 and TRBJ2-7; 11 nucleotides align to TRBD2. There are 15 residues in the CDR3. Germline V gene lookup returns CDR1 MDHEN and CDR2 SYDVKM. V shed 3 bases and J 4 bases; nucleotides not matched to a gene: 5. As DNA, the CDR3 is TGTGCCAGCAGTTTCACTAGCGGGAGTTCGTACGAGCAGTACTTC. Translation gives CASSFTSGSSYEQYF.

This chain links TRBV2 with TRBJ1-1; 8 bases align to TRBD1. In germline, CDR1 is SNHLY, CDR2 FYNNEI. The V gene end was trimmed by 1 base and the J gene end by 8 bases; junction bases not matched to a gene: 0. This CDR3 is built from 12 residues. The CDR3 sequence is CASSEGTGEAFF. The CDR3 DNA reads as TGTGCCAGCAGTGAAGGGACAGGGGAAGCTTTCTTT.

The rearrangement links TRBV7-9 to TRBJ1-4, with D uncertain. V was pared by 0 bases and J by 7 bases, with 9 bases between. CDR1 and CDR2 from the germline V gene are SEHNR and FQNEAQ (reference sequence). The CDR3 covers 14 residues. In nucleotides, the CDR3 is TGTGCCAGCAGCTTAGCGAGCGGTAGTGAAAAACTGTTTTTT. It yields the protein CASSLASGSEKLFF.

The J gene is TRBJ2-1, the V gene TRBV12-3 or TRBV12-4, with unresolved D. Trimming took off 4 bases at V and 8 bases at J, with 12 bases between the two ends. CDR3 length: 13 residues. The CDR3 coding sequence is TGTGCCAGCAGTTCCATGCATGGAGATGAGCAGTTCTTC. The encoded protein is CASSSMHGDEQFF.

The genes are TRBV5-6 and TRBJ1-2, with D possibly being TRBD1 (6 bases). CDR1 and CDR2 from the germline V gene are SGHDT and YYEEEE. With 1 base removed from V and 4 bases from J, the gap between germline ends came to 11 bases. The CDR3 has 14 residues. In DNA form, the CDR3 reads TGTGCCAGCAGCTTGTACCAGGGGACCTATGGCTACACCTTC. Protein: CASSLYQGTYGYTF.

The V call is TRBV5-1, the J call TRBJ2-3; D tentatively reads TRBD1 or TRBD2 (5 bases each). Germline lookup yields CDR1 SGHRS and CDR2 YFSETQ. The CDR3 has 14 amino acids. The V end was cut by 5 bases, the J end by 4 bases, with 14 bases between. CDR3 sequence: CASRGVRGADTQYF. CDR3 nucleotides: TGCGCCAGCAGGGGAGTCCGGGGCGCAGATACGCAGTATTTT.

The chain uses TRBV6-1 and TRBJ2-3; D perhaps matches TRBD2 (6 bases). CDR1 and CDR2 (germline): MNHNS, SASEGT. CDR3 length: 16 amino acids. Trimming left V 2 bases short and J 0 bases short, with 12 bases between. The CDR3 reads CASSERSGPSTDTQYF. The CDR3 nucleotides are TGTGCCAGCAGTGAACGTAGCGGCCCTAGCACAGATACGCAGTATTTT.

V and J are TRBV7-2 and TRBJ2-1; D unresolved. The CDR3 totals 14 residues. Germline V gene data show CDR1 as SGHTA and CDR2 as FQGNSA. The ends were cut back, 3 bases at V and 3 bases at J, with 9 bases in the middle. Written as DNA, the CDR3 is TGTGCCAGCAGCTTCCGGCCTAACTACAATGAGCAGTTCTTC. It yields the protein CASSFRPNYNEQFF.

The gene calls are TRBV19 and TRBJ2-3, with D perhaps being TRBD1 or TRBD2 (7 bases each). The length of the CDR3 is 15 residues. Trimming took off 1 base at V and 5 bases at J, with 13 bases between the two ends. Germline V gene data show CDR1 as LNHDA and CDR2 as SQIVND (reference sequence). CDR3 nucleotide sequence: TGTGCCAGTAGTATAGCCCCAGGGGGGGTAGATACGCAGTATTTT. Translated: CASSIAPGGVDTQYF. The full variable domain, its missing parts supplied by reference TRBV19 and TRBJ2-3, is DGGITQSPKYLFRKEGQNVTLSCEQNLNHDAMYWYRQDPGQGLRLIYYSQIVNDFQKGDIAEGYSVSREKKESFPLTVTSAQKNPTAFYLCASSIAPGGVDTQYFGPGTRLTVL.

The J gene is TRBJ2-1, the V gene TRBV9; no clear D. The CDR3 totals 14 residues. Germline-derived CDR1 and CDR2 are SGDLS and YYNGEE. Trimming left V 3 bases short and J 5 bases short, with 12 bases between. CDR3 sequence (DNA): TGTGCCAGCAGCGCGACGGATCGTAACAATGAGCAGTTCTTC. It is translated as CASSATDRNNEQFF.

This chain joins TRBV3-1 and TRBJ2-7; D call uncertain. V shed 2 bases and J shed 0 bases, with 11 bases lying between them. The germline V gene has CDR1 LGHDT and CDR2 YNNKEL (reference sequence). The CDR3 is 15 amino acids. CDR3 protein: CASSQTLGSSYEQYF. In nucleotides, the CDR3 is TGTGCCAGCAGCCAAACTCTCGGAAGCTCCTACGAGCAGTACTTC.

The V and J genes are TRBV19 and TRBJ1-5; D gene uncertain. This CDR3 spans 16 amino acids. Trimming left V 1 base short and J 2 bases short, with 12 bases between. The germline CDR1 and CDR2 sequences are LNHDA and SQIVND (reference sequence). CDR3 sequence: CASSIAFTEGNQPQHF. The CDR3 DNA reads TGTGCCAGTAGTATAGCATTTACGGAAGGCAATCAGCCCCAGCATTTT.

The rearrangement joins TRBV6-2 or TRBV6-3 to TRBJ1-1, with 7 bases aligning to TRBD1. Trimming at V came to 0 bases and at J to 3 bases, leaving 10 bases not matched to a gene. There are 17 residues in the CDR3. CDR1 is MNHEY, CDR2 SVGEGT, per germline. The CDR3, as DNA: TGTGCCAGCAGTTACTCTCAGGGAAGGGGGCCGGACACTGAAGCTTTCTTT. It translates to CASSYSQGRGPDTEAFF.

V is TRBV19 and J is TRBJ2-2; D is unresolved. V dropped 6 bases and J dropped 6 bases, with 8 bases sitting between them. The CDR3 covers 12 residues. CDR1 is LNHDA and CDR2 is SQIVND in the germline V gene (reference sequence). CDR3 coding DNA: TGTGCCAGTAGAGAGGTCCCCGGGGAGCTGTTTTTT. Protein: CASREVPGELFF.

The sample holds a few counts of this clonotype. CDR3 DNA sequence: TGTGCTAGTGGTTCGCAGGCTGGCGACACTGAAGCTTTCTTT. It codes for CASGSQAGDTEAFF. V and J are TRBV12-5 and TRBJ1-1, with no clear D. The germline V and J ends were trimmed by 4 bases and 3 bases, with 12 bases remaining between them. Looked up from germline, CDR1 is LGHNT and CDR2 is FRNRAP. The CDR3 runs 14 residues.

This clonotype was picked up a small number of times. The rearrangement uses TRBV6-5 and TRBJ1-6; no clear D gene. The V end lost 6 bases, the J end lost 10 bases, and 13 bases lay between the germline ends. In germline, CDR1 is MNHEY, CDR2 SVGAGI. This CDR3 contains 13 residues. For the CDR3, the DNA is TGTGCCAGCAGCCGCCGCCTTGGGTCACCCCTCCACTTT. It specifies CASSRRLGSPLHF.

Only a few counts were recorded for this clonotype. The rearrangement joins TRBV19 to TRBJ1-5, with a possible D match to TRBD1 (5 bases). The CDR3 contains 13 residues. Trimming removed 9 bases at V and 7 bases at J, with 16 bases between. Germline-derived CDR1 and CDR2 are LNHDA and SQIVND (reference sequence). The CDR3 DNA is TGTGCCAGCAAAGGTGAGGGGCGACAGCCCCAGCATTTT. Protein sequence: CASKGEGRQPQHF.

The chain is built from TRBV11-2 and TRBJ2-1; TRBD2 is a possible D gene (6 bases). Germline V gives CDR1 SGHAT, CDR2 FQNNGV. V was trimmed by 0 bases and J by 9 bases, leaving 12 bases between them. This CDR3 is built from 14 residues. CDR3 loop: CASSLEASAGEQFF. CDR3 DNA sequence: TGTGCCAGCAGCTTAGAAGCTAGCGCGGGTGAGCAGTTCTTC. Variable domain in full (rest from reference TRBV11-2 and TRBJ2-1): EAGVAQSPRYKIIEKRQSVAFWCNPISGHATLYWYQQILGQGPKLLIQFQNNGVVDDSQLPKDRFSAERLKGVDSTLKIQPAKLEDSAVYLCASSLEASAGEQFFGPGTRLTVL.